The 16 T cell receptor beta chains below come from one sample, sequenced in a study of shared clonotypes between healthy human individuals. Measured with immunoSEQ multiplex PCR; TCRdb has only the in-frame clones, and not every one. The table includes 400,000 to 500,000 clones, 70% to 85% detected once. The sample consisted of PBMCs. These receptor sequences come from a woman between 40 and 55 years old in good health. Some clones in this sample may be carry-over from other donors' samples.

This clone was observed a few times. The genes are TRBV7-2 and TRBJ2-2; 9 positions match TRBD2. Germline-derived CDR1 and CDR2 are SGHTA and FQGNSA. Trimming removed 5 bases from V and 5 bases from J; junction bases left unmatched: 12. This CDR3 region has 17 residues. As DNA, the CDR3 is TGTGCCAGCAGCCCCGAGGGACTAGCTTCATCAACCGGGGAGCTGTTTTTT. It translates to CASSPEGLASSTGELFF.

CDR3: CATQDRRNQPQHF. For the CDR3, the DNA is TGTGCCACTCAGGACAGGCGCAATCAGCCCCAGCATTTT. V is TRBV19 and J is TRBJ1-5; 7 bases match TRBD1. The CDR3 has 13 residues. CDR1 and CDR2 (germline): LNHDA, SQIVND (reference sequence). After removal of 10 bases from V and 2 bases from J, the junction contained 5 bases not matched to a gene.

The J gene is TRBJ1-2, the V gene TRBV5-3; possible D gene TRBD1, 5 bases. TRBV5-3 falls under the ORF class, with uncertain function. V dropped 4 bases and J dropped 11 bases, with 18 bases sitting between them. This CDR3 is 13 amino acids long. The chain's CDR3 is CARSLGHPLRYTF. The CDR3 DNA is TGTGCCAGAAGCCTGGGGCATCCCCTCAGGTACACCTTC.

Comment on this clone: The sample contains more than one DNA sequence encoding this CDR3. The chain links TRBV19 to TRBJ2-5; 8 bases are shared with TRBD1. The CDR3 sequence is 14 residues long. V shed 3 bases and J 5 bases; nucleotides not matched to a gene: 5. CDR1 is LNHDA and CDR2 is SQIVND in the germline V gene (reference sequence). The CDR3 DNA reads TGTGCCAGTAGTATCACAGGGGGTACGGAGACCCAGTACTTC. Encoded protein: CASSITGGTETQYF.

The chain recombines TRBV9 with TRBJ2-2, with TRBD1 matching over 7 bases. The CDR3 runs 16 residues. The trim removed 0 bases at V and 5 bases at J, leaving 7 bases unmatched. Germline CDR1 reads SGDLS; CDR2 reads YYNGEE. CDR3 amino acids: CASSVDGTVTTGELFF. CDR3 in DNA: TGTGCCAGCAGCGTAGATGGGACAGTAACTACCGGGGAGCTGTTTTTT.

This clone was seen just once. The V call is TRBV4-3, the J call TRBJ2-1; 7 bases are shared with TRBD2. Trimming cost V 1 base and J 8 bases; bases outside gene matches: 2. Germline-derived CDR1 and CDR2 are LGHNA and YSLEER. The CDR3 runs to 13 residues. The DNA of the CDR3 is TGCGCCAGCAGCCAAGCCCGGGGGGATGAGCAGTTCTTC. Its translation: CASSQARGDEQFF.

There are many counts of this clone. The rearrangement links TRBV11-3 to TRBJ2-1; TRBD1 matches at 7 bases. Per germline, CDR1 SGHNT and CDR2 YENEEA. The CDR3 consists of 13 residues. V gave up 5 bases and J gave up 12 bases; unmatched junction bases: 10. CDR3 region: CASSRDSSSGQFF. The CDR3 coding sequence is TGTGCCAGCAGCCGGGACAGCAGCTCTGGGCAGTTCTTC.

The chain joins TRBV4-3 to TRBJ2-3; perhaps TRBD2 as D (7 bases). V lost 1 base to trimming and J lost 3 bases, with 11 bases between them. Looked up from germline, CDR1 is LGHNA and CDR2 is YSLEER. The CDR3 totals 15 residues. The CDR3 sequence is CASSQVRGGTDTQYF. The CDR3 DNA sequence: TGCGCCAGCAGCCAAGTCAGGGGAGGGACAGATACGCAGTATTTT.

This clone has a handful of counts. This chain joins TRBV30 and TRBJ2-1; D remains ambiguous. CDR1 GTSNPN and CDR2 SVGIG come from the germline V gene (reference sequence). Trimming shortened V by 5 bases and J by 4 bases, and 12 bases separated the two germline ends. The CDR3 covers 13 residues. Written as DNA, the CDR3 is TGTGCCTGGGATACCGGGTCTTACAATGAGCAGTTCTTC. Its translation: CAWDTGSYNEQFF.

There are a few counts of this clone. The CDR3 sequence is CASRVAGGINEQFF. As DNA, the CDR3 is TGTGCCAGTAGGGTAGCGGGAGGGATCAATGAGCAGTTCTTC. This rearrangement joins TRBV19 to TRBJ2-1; TRBD2 agrees at 11 bases. There are 14 residues in the CDR3. Germline V gene sequence: CDR1 LNHDA, CDR2 SQIVND (reference sequence). V shed 6 bases and J 6 bases; nucleotides not matched to a gene: 4.

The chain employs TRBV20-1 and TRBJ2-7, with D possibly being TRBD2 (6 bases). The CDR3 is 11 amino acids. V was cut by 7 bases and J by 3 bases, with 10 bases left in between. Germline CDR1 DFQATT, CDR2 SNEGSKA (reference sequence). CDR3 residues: CSGLALYEQYF. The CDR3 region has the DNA TGCAGTGGCCTAGCGCTCTACGAGCAGTACTTC.

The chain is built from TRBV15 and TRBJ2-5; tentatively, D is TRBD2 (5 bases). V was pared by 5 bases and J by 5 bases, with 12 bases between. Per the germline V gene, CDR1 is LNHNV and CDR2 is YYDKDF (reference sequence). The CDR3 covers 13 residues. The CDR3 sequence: CATSANWEETQYF. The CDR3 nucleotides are TGTGCCACCAGCGCCAATTGGGAGGAGACCCAGTACTTC.

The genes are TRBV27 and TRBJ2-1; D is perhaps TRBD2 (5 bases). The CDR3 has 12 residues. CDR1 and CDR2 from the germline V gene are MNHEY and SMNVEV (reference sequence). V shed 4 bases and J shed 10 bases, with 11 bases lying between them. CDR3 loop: CASSWPGYEQFF. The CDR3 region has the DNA TGTGCCAGCAGTTGGCCGGGATACGAGCAGTTCTTC.

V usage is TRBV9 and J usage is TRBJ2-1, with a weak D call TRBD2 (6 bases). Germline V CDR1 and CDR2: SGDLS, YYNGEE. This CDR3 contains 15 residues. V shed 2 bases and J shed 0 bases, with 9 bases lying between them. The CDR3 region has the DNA TGTGCCAGCAGCGTCGGGAGAAGCTCCTACAATGAGCAGTTCTTC. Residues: CASSVGRSSYNEQFF.

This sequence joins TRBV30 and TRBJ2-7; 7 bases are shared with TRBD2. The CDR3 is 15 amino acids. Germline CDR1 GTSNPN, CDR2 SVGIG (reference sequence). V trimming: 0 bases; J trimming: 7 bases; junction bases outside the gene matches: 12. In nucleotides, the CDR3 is TGTGCCTGGAGTGTTGTTTGGGGAGGGCCCTGGGAGCAGTACTTC. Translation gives CAWSVVWGGPWEQYF. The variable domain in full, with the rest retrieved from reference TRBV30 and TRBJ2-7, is SQTIHQWPATLVQPVGSPLSLECTVEGTSNPNLYWYRQAAGRGLQLLFYSVGIGQISSEVPQNLSASRPQDRQFILSSKKLLLSDSGFYLCAWSVVWGGPWEQYFGPGTRLTVT.

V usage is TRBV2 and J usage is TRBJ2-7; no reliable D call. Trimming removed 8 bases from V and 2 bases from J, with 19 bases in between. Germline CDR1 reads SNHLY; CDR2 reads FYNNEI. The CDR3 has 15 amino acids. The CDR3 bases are TGTGCCAGCTCGAGGACCACAACAGTAACCTACGAGCAGTACTTC. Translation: CASSRTTTVTYEQYF.